Listed below are T cell receptor beta chains from one sample, sequenced in a study of OX40 agonist ivuxolimab in advanced cancers. Some clones are missing from TCRdb's copy, which holds only in-frame ones; the method was immunoSEQ multiplex PCR. The table lists approximately 80,000 clones, approximately 86% of them singletons. This specimen was CD4+ or CD8+ T cells sorted from blood, taken in a trial of the OX40 agonist ivuxolimab. These receptors all come from an adult with an advanced solid tumor such as melanoma, head and neck, liver or kidney cancer. The CDR3 runs from the conserved cysteine through the conserved F or W. Expanded clones get a size class; other rows say once, few or many, or leave the size out.

>.|TRBJ2-2|TRBV28
CASSFRGRTGELFF
>.|TRBJ1-1|TRBV7-6
CASSPIIGGTEAFF
>.|TRBJ2-1|TRBV5-8
CASSLEGSSYNEQFF
>.|TRBJ1-5|TRBV5-4
CASSPDLGEGQPQHF
>.|TRBJ1-2|TRBV5-1
CASSHGQGDGYTF
>.|TRBJ2-3|TRBV30
CAWSPGRDPTDTQYF
>.|TRBJ2-3|TRBV15
CATSRVPGGVGTDTQYF
>few|TRBJ1-2|TRBV11-2
CASSFWGHGDCTF
>few|TRBJ2-1|TRBV6-4
CASSASTFTGGDPYNEQFF
>.|.|TRBV4-3
CASSQDLQGQVSYEQYF
>.|TRBJ2-5|TRBV2
CASSSIQETQYF
>.|TRBJ1-5|TRBV28
CASSFPGDSVNQPQHF
>.|TRBJ1-3|TRBV6-5
CASSWSGGTGNTIYF
>.|TRBJ2-7|TRBV29-1
CSVRERSYEQYF
>.|TRBJ2-1|TRBV9
CASSVGVSGGFF
>.|TRBJ2-7|TRBV19
CASSSSGTHYEQYF
>.|TRBJ2-1|TRBV4-1
CASSSRLGTYNEQFF
>.|TRBJ1-3|TRBV2
CASGTFAGAGNTIYF
>.|TRBJ1-1|TRBV6-5
CASSPYTEAFF
>.|TRBJ1-4|TRBV18
CASSPPGQPFEKLFF